Listed below are T cell receptor beta chains from one sample, sequenced in a study of identifying expanded T cells in peripheral blood. Assay used: immunoSEQ multiplex PCR; TCRdb lists only in-frame clones, some missing. The sample lists 55,000 to 75,000 clones, about 90% occurring once. Sequencing was carried out using blood. The origin of the receptors is a person between 18 and 75 years old in good health. Both conserved end residues are part of each CDR3. D genes are given only for firm matches. Only part of the rows carry a size: once, few, many, or a class if the clone is expanded.

d_call: NA
j_call: TRBJ1-2
clone_size: NA
v_call: TRBV5-4
cdr3_nt: TGTGCCAGCAGCTCCCTCCAGACGAGGGGACGACGGAATGGCTACACCTTC
cdr3_aa: CASSSLQTRGRRNGYTF

d_call: NA
j_call: TRBJ2-1
clone_size: NA
v_call: TRBV9
cdr3_nt: TGTGCCAGCAACCCAGGGGGGCCTTACAATGAGCAGTTCTTC
cdr3_aa: CASNPGGPYNEQFF

d_call: NA
j_call: TRBJ2-3
clone_size: NA
v_call: TRBV2
cdr3_nt: TGTGCCAGCGGTAGCACAGATACGCAGTATTTT
cdr3_aa: CASGSTDTQYF

d_call: NA
j_call: TRBJ1-5
clone_size: NA
v_call: TRBV2
cdr3_nt: TGTGCCAGCAGTGCGGGGTACAATCAGCCCCAGCATTTT
cdr3_aa: CASSAGYNQPQHF

d_call: NA
j_call: TRBJ2-1
clone_size: NA
v_call: TRBV6-1
cdr3_nt: TGTGCCAGCAGTGAGGAGCCTTCCTACAATGAGCAGTTCTTC
cdr3_aa: CASSEEPSYNEQFF

d_call: NA
j_call: TRBJ2-1
clone_size: NA
v_call: TRBV5-5
cdr3_nt: TGTGCCAGCAGCTTGGCCAACAGAGGGCAGTTCTTC
cdr3_aa: CASSLANRGQFF

d_call: NA
j_call: TRBJ2-7
clone_size: NA
v_call: TRBV9
cdr3_nt: TGTGCCAGCAGGGGGGTGTCGGGCGAGCAGTACTTC
cdr3_aa: CASRGVSGEQYF

d_call: TRBD1
j_call: TRBJ2-2
clone_size: NA
v_call: TRBV6-6
cdr3_nt: TGTGCCAGCAGTTACTGGACAGGGAACACCGGGGAGCTGTTTTTT
cdr3_aa: CASSYWTGNTGELFF

d_call: NA
j_call: TRBJ2-3
clone_size: NA
v_call: TRBV29-1
cdr3_nt: TGCAGCGTTGGGACTCACAGCACAGATACGCAGTATTTT
cdr3_aa: CSVGTHSTDTQYF

d_call: TRBD1
j_call: TRBJ1-4
clone_size: NA
v_call: TRBV23-1
cdr3_nt: TGCGCCAGCAGTCACCGACAGGGGGGCCAACTGTTTTTT
cdr3_aa: CASSHRQGGQLFF

d_call: NA
j_call: TRBJ2-7
clone_size: NA
v_call: TRBV4-1
cdr3_nt: TGCGCCAGCAGCCGTGAGGAATTTTCCGAGCAGTACTTC
cdr3_aa: CASSREEFSEQYF

d_call: NA
j_call: TRBJ2-3
clone_size: NA
v_call: TRBV6-5
cdr3_nt: TGTGCCAGCAGTTACTCCCCAAGGGGAGATACGCAGTATTTT
cdr3_aa: CASSYSPRGDTQYF

d_call: NA
j_call: TRBJ1-1
clone_size: NA
v_call: TRBV30
cdr3_nt: TGTGCCTGGAGTGTAGGGGTCGCCGGGGTGGGCACTGAAGCTTTCTTT
cdr3_aa: CAWSVGVAGVGTEAFF

d_call: TRBD2
j_call: TRBJ2-6
clone_size: NA
v_call: TRBV29-1
cdr3_nt: TGCAGCGTTGAAGGGACTAGCGGGAGGGCCGATGGGGCCAACGTCCTGACTTTC
cdr3_aa: CSVEGTSGRADGANVLTF

d_call: NA
j_call: TRBJ1-2
clone_size: NA
v_call: TRBV6-6
cdr3_nt: TGTGCCAGCAGTCACAAGGACAGTAGATATGGCTACACCTTC
cdr3_aa: CASSHKDSRYGYTF

d_call: NA
j_call: TRBJ1-5
clone_size: NA
v_call: TRBV10-3
cdr3_nt: TGTGCCATCAGTGATAGGAGCAATCAGCCCCAGCATTTT
cdr3_aa: CAISDRSNQPQHF

d_call: TRBD1
j_call: TRBJ1-1
clone_size: few
v_call: TRBV30
cdr3_nt: TGTGCCCAGGACAGGGGGCGAACTGAAGCTTTCTTT
cdr3_aa: CAQDRGRTEAFF

d_call: TRBD2
j_call: TRBJ2-5
clone_size: NA
v_call: TRBV15
cdr3_nt: TGTGCCACCAGCAGCCTCACTCTCGCCTCGGGGGGGACCCAGTACTTC
cdr3_aa: CATSSLTLASGGTQYF

d_call: TRBD1
j_call: TRBJ2-7
clone_size: NA
v_call: TRBV4-1
cdr3_nt: TGCGCCAGCAGCCAAGAGCCACCGGGACAGATTCTCTACGAGCAGTACTTC
cdr3_aa: CASSQEPPGQILYEQYF

d_call: NA
j_call: TRBJ1-5
clone_size: NA
v_call: TRBV6-1
cdr3_nt: TGTGCCAGCAGTCCCGGGACACTCAATCAGCCCCAGCATTTT
cdr3_aa: CASSPGTLNQPQHF

d_call: NA
j_call: TRBJ2-3
clone_size: NA
v_call: TRBV7-9
cdr3_nt: TGTGCCAGCAGCGCGACTAGAGATTTCACAGATACGCAGTATTTT
cdr3_aa: CASSATRDFTDTQYF

d_call: NA
j_call: TRBJ2-1
clone_size: NA
v_call: TRBV7-7
cdr3_nt: TGTGCCAGCAGCTTAACAACAGATAGCTCCTACAATGAGCAGTTCTTC
cdr3_aa: CASSLTTDSSYNEQFF

d_call: NA
j_call: TRBJ1-4
clone_size: NA
v_call: TRBV7-9
cdr3_nt: TGTGCCAGCAGCCTCCCTGCCCCTAATGAAAAACTGTTTTTT
cdr3_aa: CASSLPAPNEKLFF

d_call: TRBD1
j_call: TRBJ1-4
clone_size: medium-sized
v_call: TRBV7-9
cdr3_nt: TGTGCCAGCAGCCTAGGACAGGTTGGGGAAAAACTGTTTTTT
cdr3_aa: CASSLGQVGEKLFF